What follows are 28 T cell receptor beta chains derived from one specimen sequenced in a study of T cell responses to AZD1222 COVID-19 vaccine. The data were produced by immunoSEQ multiplex PCR, yet TCRdb's version contains in-frame clones alone and is incomplete. The sample includes about 150,000 clones, 88% of them seen just once. Sequenced material: peripheral blood, taken on day 0 of AZD1222 vaccination. These receptors came from an adult in good health.

J is TRBJ2-7 and V is TRBV7-9; 8 bases align to TRBD2. Germline lookup yields CDR1 SEHNR and CDR2 FQNEAQ (reference sequence). This CDR3 has 15 amino acids. With V trimmed by 2 bases and J by 1 base, 4 bases remained unmatched. CDR3: CASSLRLAGSYEQYF. In DNA, the CDR3 is TGTGCCAGCAGCTTACGGCTAGCGGGTTCCTACGAGCAGTACTTC.

This clone was seen a handful of times. This rearrangement joins TRBV2 to TRBJ1-3; D is uncertain. Germline assignment: CDR1 SNHLY and CDR2 FYNNEI. The CDR3 consists of 13 residues. Between the trimmed V and J ends, which lost 7 bases and 4 bases, there was a span of 11 bases. The CDR3 protein is CASIREGGNTIYF. In DNA form, the CDR3 reads TGTGCCAGCATCCGGGAGGGAGGAAACACCATATATTTT.

The V gene is TRBV18, the J gene TRBJ1-6; TRBD1 might be the D (5 bases). In germline, CDR1 is KGHSH, CDR2 LQKENI. This CDR3 has 15 residues. Trimming stripped 1 base from V and 9 bases from J, with 13 bases between. The chain's CDR3 is CASSPRQGEGSPLHF. CDR3 coding DNA: TGTGCCAGCTCACCACGGCAGGGAGAAGGTTCACCCCTCCACTTT. The whole variable domain, remainder taken from reference TRBV18 and TRBJ1-6, is NAGVMQNPRHLVRRRGQEARLRCSPMKGHSHVYWYRQLPEEGLKFMVYLQKENIIDESGMPKERFSAEFPKEGPSILRIQQVVRGDSAAYFCASSPRQGEGSPLHFGNGTRLTVT.

This chain connects TRBV6-2 or TRBV6-3 to TRBJ1-5, with no clear D. V was clipped by 2 bases and J by 6 bases, with 5 bases between them. Germline CDR1 and CDR2: MNHEY and SVGEGT. This CDR3 comprises 12 residues. The CDR3 bases are TGTGCCAGCAGTTACGCGGCTCAGCCCCAGCATTTT. Its translation is CASSYAAQPQHF.

The CDR3 nucleotides are TGTGCCAGCAGCACAGGCCAGGGGGCGGATGGCTACACCTTC. Translated, it gives CASSTGQGADGYTF. The V gene is TRBV4-2, the J gene TRBJ1-2; 8 bases line up with TRBD1. Per the germline V gene, CDR1 is LGHNA and CDR2 is YNFKEQ. The length of the CDR3 is 14 residues. V gave up 5 bases and J gave up 6 bases; unmatched junction bases: 8.

This clone was counted between two and nine times. V gene TRBV10-3 combines with J gene TRBJ1-5; a possible D gene is TRBD1 (5 bases). The V end lost 4 bases, the J end lost 5 bases, and 15 bases lay between the germline ends. The CDR3 consists of 15 residues. Germline loops: CDR1 ENHRY, CDR2 SYGVKD. The CDR3 loop reads CAISGGGQGHQPQHF. In DNA form, the CDR3 reads TGTGCCATCAGTGGAGGCGGGCAGGGCCATCAGCCCCAGCATTTT.

The chain is built from TRBV6-1 and TRBJ1-2; D unclear. The CDR3 is 15 amino acids. The germline V gene has CDR1 MNHNS and CDR2 SASEGT. Trimming took off 2 bases at V and 0 bases at J, with 10 bases between the two ends. The CDR3 DNA reads as TGTGCCAGCAGTGAAACGAACCGCGCTAACTATGGCTACACCTTC. This sequence encodes CASSETNRANYGYTF.

V is TRBV5-1 and J is TRBJ1-6; D not certain. Trimming left V 0 bases short and J 6 bases short, with 7 bases between. The CDR3 is 14 residues long. CDR1 SGHRS and CDR2 YFSETQ come from the germline V gene. The CDR3 loop is CASSLASANSPLHF. The CDR3 nucleotides read TGCGCCAGCAGCTTGGCCTCCGCTAATTCACCCCTCCACTTT.

The CDR3: CASSDRPGTTNYGYTF. The CDR3 region has the DNA TGTGCCAGCAGCGATCGTCCCGGGACAACTAACTATGGCTACACCTTC. This chain connects TRBV9 to TRBJ1-2, with D possibly TRBD1 on 6 matching bases. The germline V gene has CDR1 SGDLS and CDR2 YYNGEE. The CDR3 has 16 residues. The V end was cut by 3 bases, the J end by 0 bases, with 15 bases between.

This clone was counted a few times. The rearrangement uses TRBV19 and TRBJ2-1; D is possibly TRBD2 (7 bases). Germline V gives CDR1 LNHDA, CDR2 SQIVND (reference sequence). V gave up 2 bases and J gave up 0 bases, with 17 bases separating them. This CDR3 is 18 amino acids long. Here the CDR3 DNA reads TGTGCCAGTAGTATAAGCATCTCGGGGGGCAGCTCCTACAATGAGCAGTTCTTC. Translating it yields CASSISISGGSSYNEQFF.

The chain couples TRBV6-1 to TRBJ1-6; 7 bases are shared with TRBD1. Trimming took 1 base from V and 7 from J; bases not matched to a gene: 4. CDR1 and CDR2 from the germline V gene are MNHNS and SASEGT. The CDR3 is 15 amino acids. The CDR3 here is CASSEGDSRNSPLHF. The CDR3 nucleotides are TGTGCCAGCAGTGAAGGGGACAGCCGAAATTCACCCCTCCACTTT.

V usage is TRBV7-2 and J usage is TRBJ2-3; D is uncertain. The germline CDR1 and CDR2 sequences are SGHTA and FQGNSA. With 1 base removed from V and 3 bases from J, the gap between germline ends came to 5 bases. The CDR3 runs to 13 residues. The CDR3 nucleotides are TGTGCCAGCAGCTTAGGCCCAACAGATACGCAGTATTTT. Translation: CASSLGPTDTQYF.

The chain has TRBV11-2 and TRBJ2-1, with TRBD2 matching 7 bases. Looked up from germline, CDR1 is SGHAT and CDR2 is FQNNGV. The junction had 6 bases not matched to a gene; V was cut back by 1 base and J by 6 bases. CDR3 length: 15 residues. The CDR3 sequence: CASSLVGRAGNEQFF. CDR3 DNA sequence: TGTGCCAGCAGCTTAGTGGGGAGGGCCGGCAATGAGCAGTTCTTC.

This rearrangement joins TRBV7-6 to TRBJ1-3; the match to TRBD1 covers 8 bases. This CDR3 is 15 amino acids long. V lost 5 bases to trimming and J lost 3 bases; unmatched junction nucleotides: 6. Germline CDR1 is SGHVS and CDR2 is FNYEAQ. CDR3 coding DNA: TGTGCCAGCAGCGATCAGGGGGCAAGTGGAAACACCATATATTTT. Translation gives CASSDQGASGNTIYF.

This chain connects TRBV2 to TRBJ2-7; 11 positions agree with TRBD2. The CDR3 extends over 16 amino acids. Germline V gives CDR1 SNHLY, CDR2 FYNNEI. J gave up 9 bases and V 0 bases, and 10 bases lay outside the gene matches. The CDR3 DNA sequence: TGTGCCAGCAGTGAAGCGGTAGCGGGGGGGCCAGTGGGGCAGTACTTC. This encodes CASSEAVAGGPVGQYF. The full variable domain, in which reference TRBV2 and TRBJ2-7 provide the parts outside the CDR3, is EPEVTQTPSHQVTQMGQEVILRCVPISNHLYFYWYRQILGQKVEFLVSFYNNEISEKSEIFDDQFSVERPDGSNFTLKIRSTKLEDSAMYFCASSEAVAGGPVGQYFGPGTRLTVT.

The V call is TRBV7-8, the J call TRBJ1-5; D remains ambiguous. Trimming shortened V by 4 bases and J by 9 bases, and 16 bases separated the two germline ends. Germline CDR1 reads SGHVS; CDR2 reads FQNEAQ. The length of the CDR3 is 14 residues. The CDR3 sequence is CASSSLTEPRPQHF. In DNA, the CDR3 is TGTGCCAGCAGCTCTCTTACGGAACCGAGGCCCCAGCATTTT.

V is TRBV5-1 and J is TRBJ1-2; D not resolved. Germline lookup yields CDR1 SGHRS and CDR2 YFSETQ. V shed 0 bases and J shed 4 bases, with 7 bases lying between them. The CDR3 has 13 residues. CDR3 DNA sequence: TGCGCCAGCAGCTTGGACCCTCTCTATGGCTACACCTTC. It translates to CASSLDPLYGYTF.

The chain combines TRBV12-3 or TRBV12-4 with TRBJ2-7; D is ambiguous. The CDR3 is made up of 13 amino acids. V lost 3 bases and J lost 5, with 11 bases in between. CDR3 amino acids: CASSFGPTDEQYF. The CDR3 DNA reads as TGTGCCAGCAGTTTTGGGCCTACGGACGAGCAGTACTTC.

The chain links TRBV6-2 or TRBV6-3 to TRBJ1-1, with D possibly matching TRBD1 (5 bases). V lost 6 bases to trimming and J lost 3 bases, with 20 bases between them. The CDR3 is 16 amino acids. Germline V gene lookup returns CDR1 MNHEY and CDR2 SVGEGT. CDR3 in amino acids: CASSRPGGAGDTEAFF. CDR3 DNA sequence: TGTGCCAGCAGCCGCCCGGGTGGGGCCGGGGACACTGAAGCTTTCTTT.

The chain has TRBV6-6 and TRBJ2-1; 7 nucleotides match TRBD1. CDR1 and CDR2 from the germline V gene are MNHNY and SVGAGI (reference sequence). Unmatched junction bases numbered 9, after V lost 10 bases and J lost 0 bases. The CDR3 is 15 residues long. CDR3 region: CATLPQGSSYNEQFF. CDR3 nucleotide sequence: TGTGCCACTCTCCCACAGGGGAGCTCCTACAATGAGCAGTTCTTC.

This chain connects TRBV7-2 to TRBJ1-5, with D unresolved. Trimming pared 5 bases from V and 0 bases from J, leaving 11 bases between. The CDR3 consists of 15 residues. Per germline, CDR1 SGHTA and CDR2 FQGNSA. DNA of the CDR3: TGTGCCAGCAGCCCCGACACTCTTAGCAATCAGCCCCAGCATTTT. Translating it yields CASSPDTLSNQPQHF. Variable domain in full (rest from reference TRBV7-2 and TRBJ1-5): GAGVSQSPSNKVTEKGKDVELRCDPISGHTALYWYRQSLGQGLEFLIYFQGNSAPDKSGLPSDRFSAERTGGSVSTLTIQRTQQEDSAVYLCASSPDTLSNQPQHFGDGTRLSIL.

The chain has TRBV24-1 and TRBJ1-3; no reliable D call. There are 15 residues in the CDR3. The germline V and J ends were trimmed by 7 bases and 3 bases, with 15 bases remaining between them. The germline CDR1 and CDR2 sequences are KGHDR and SFDVKD. CDR3 nucleotides: TGTGCCACCAGGACCCCGGGGTCAGGTGGAAACACCATATATTTT. As protein: CATRTPGSGGNTIYF.

The V gene is TRBV27, the J gene TRBJ1-2; 8 nucleotides agree with TRBD1. Germline V gives CDR1 MNHEY, CDR2 SMNVEV (reference sequence). V trimming: 2 bases; J trimming: 5 bases; junction bases outside the gene matches: 7. The CDR3 extends over 15 amino acids. Here the CDR3 DNA reads TGTGCCAGCAGTTTAAGAGGACAGGGCTTTTATGGCTACACCTTC. This sequence encodes CASSLRGQGFYGYTF.

The rearrangement links TRBV7-9 to TRBJ2-2; D tentatively fits TRBD1 or TRBD2 (6 bases each). CDR3 length: 15 amino acids. CDR1 and CDR2 (germline): SEHNR, FQNEAQ (reference sequence). Trimming took off 2 bases at V and 4 bases at J, with 11 bases between the two ends. DNA of the CDR3: TGTGCCAGCAGCTTACGGGGGCTGTTCACCGGGGAGCTGTTTTTT. This gives the protein CASSLRGLFTGELFF.

The chain employs TRBV14 and TRBJ2-7, with 8 bases fitting TRBD1. From germline, CDR1 is SGHDN and CDR2 FVKESK. V dropped 1 base and J dropped 7; count of bases not matched to a gene: 9. CDR3 length equals 15 residues. The CDR3 DNA reads TGTGCCAGCAGCCAAGCAGGCGGACAGGGAGGAGAGCAGTACTTC. This sequence encodes CASSQAGGQGGEQYF.

The gene calls are TRBV9 and TRBJ1-2; tentatively, D is TRBD1 (5 bases). The V gene lost 4 bases and the J gene lost 7 bases, with 20 bases spanning the gap. Germline values: CDR1 SGDLS, CDR2 YYNGEE. The length of the CDR3 is 15 residues. This CDR3 is CASSPQGTSDLGYTF. CDR3 bases: TGTGCCAGCAGCCCCCAGGGTACCTCAGACCTTGGCTACACCTTC.

This clone has a single count. J is TRBJ1-2 and V is TRBV7-9; D is perhaps TRBD1 (6 bases). Germline lookup yields CDR1 SEHNR and CDR2 FQNEAQ (reference sequence). The CDR3 consists of 15 residues. Trimming took off 5 bases at V and 4 bases at J, with 17 bases between the two ends. This chain's CDR3 is CASSRDINPPYGYTF. The CDR3 DNA sequence: TGTGCCAGCAGCCGGGACATCAACCCCCCCTATGGCTACACCTTC.

The chain recombines TRBV6-5 with TRBJ2-3, with a tentative D call TRBD2 (6 bases). The ends were cut back, 5 bases at V and 3 bases at J, with 12 bases in the middle. Per the germline V gene, CDR1 is MNHEY and CDR2 is SVGAGI. This CDR3 has 14 residues. For the CDR3, the DNA is TGTGCCAGCAGTAACCGGGACTCAACAGATACGCAGTATTTT. Translating gives CASSNRDSTDTQYF.